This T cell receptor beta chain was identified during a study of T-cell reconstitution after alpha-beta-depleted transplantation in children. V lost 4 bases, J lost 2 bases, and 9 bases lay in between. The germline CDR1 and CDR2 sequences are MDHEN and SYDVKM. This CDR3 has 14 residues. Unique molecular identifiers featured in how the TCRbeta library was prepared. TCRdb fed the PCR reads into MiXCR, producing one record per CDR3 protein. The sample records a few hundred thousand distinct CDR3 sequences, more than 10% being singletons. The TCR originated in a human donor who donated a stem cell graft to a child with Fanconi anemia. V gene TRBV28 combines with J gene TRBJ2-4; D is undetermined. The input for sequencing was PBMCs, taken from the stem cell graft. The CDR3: CASSYPRSKNIQYF. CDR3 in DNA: TGTGCCAGCAGTTATCCGCGGTCCAAAAACATTCAGTACTTC.